These 11 T cell receptor beta chains came from one sample sequenced in a study of spatial heterogeneity in lung cancer. TCRdb re-called the 5' RACE reads through MiXCR, storing one row per CDR3 protein. The sample has more than 20,000 distinct CDR3 sequences, 3.5% to 5.5% seen once; the top ten hold under 45%. The time point was: sample taken at primary tumor resection. Frozen PBMC, nontumor lung or tumor provided whole RNA, which was sequenced unsorted. The sample was PBMCs, taken at surgery. The receptor source for this set is a male donor with early-stage non-small cell lung cancer.

This clonotype was found many times. The chain employs TRBV12-3 or TRBV12-4 and TRBJ2-2; D remains ambiguous. This CDR3 has 12 residues. The V end lost 3 bases, the J end lost 4 bases, and 3 bases lay between the germline ends. The CDR3 nucleotides read TGTGCCAGCAGTTTTGTCACCGGGGAGCTGTTTTTT. This translates into CASSFVTGELFF.

In this sample, this clonotype turned up a few times. V usage is TRBV7-2 and J usage is TRBJ2-1; 10 bases map to TRBD2. The CDR3 is 17 amino acids. With 1 base clipped from V and 7 bases from J, the junction kept 10 bases outside the gene matches. Germline V lookup: CDR1 SGHTA, CDR2 FQGNSA. The CDR3 coding sequence is TGTGCCAGCAGCTTAGTCCCCCTAGCGGGAGTGGGGAATGAGCAGTTCTTC. Its protein is CASSLVPLAGVGNEQFF. Full variable domain (outside the CDR3, taken from reference TRBV7-2 and TRBJ2-1): GAGVSQSPSNKVTEKGKDVELRCDPISGHTALYWYRQSLGQGLEFLIYFQGNSAPDKSGLPSDRFSAERTGGSVSTLTIQRTQQEDSAVYLCASSLVPLAGVGNEQFFGPGTRLTVL.

This clonotype came up many times. This chain joins TRBV5-1 and TRBJ1-6; D call uncertain. The germline V gene has CDR1 SGHRS and CDR2 YFSETQ. V dropped 0 bases and J dropped 9 bases, with 16 bases sitting between them. The CDR3 sequence is 16 residues long. The CDR3 sequence is CASSLALASSGSPLHF. For the CDR3, the DNA is TGCGCCAGCAGCTTGGCCTTGGCGTCCTCAGGTTCACCCCTCCACTTT.

This clonotype was recorded many times. This chain joins TRBV5-1 and TRBJ2-4; D might be TRBD2 (6 bases). The V end lost 4 bases, the J end lost 0 bases, and 14 bases lay between the germline ends. CDR1 and CDR2 from the germline V gene are SGHRS and YFSETQ. The CDR3 totals 16 residues. This chain's CDR3 is CASSRDGGVAKNIQYF. In nucleotides, the CDR3 is TGCGCCAGCAGCCGTGATGGAGGGGTAGCCAAAAACATTCAGTACTTC.

There are many counts of this clonotype. The chain is built from TRBV5-4 and TRBJ2-2, with D perhaps matching TRBD1 or TRBD2 (6 bases each). CDR1 is SGHNT, CDR2 YYREEE, per germline (reference sequence). This CDR3 has 12 residues. The V end was cut by 10 bases, the J end by 6 bases, with 13 bases between. CDR3 bases: TGTGCCGGTACAGGGACTGCCGGGGAGCTGTTTTTT. Protein product: CAGTGTAGELFF.

This clonotype has at least ten counts. The chain carries TRBV5-1 and TRBJ2-3; D is possibly TRBD1 (6 bases). Germline V CDR1 and CDR2: SGHRS, YFSETQ. The ends were cut back, 4 bases at V and 0 bases at J, with 12 bases in the middle. The CDR3 contains 15 residues. In DNA, the CDR3 is TGCGCCAGCAGCGTGGACAGCCCCAGCACAGATACGCAGTATTTT. It yields the protein CASSVDSPSTDTQYF.

The chain employs TRBV13 and TRBJ1-2, with D possibly TRBD1 on 6 matching bases. CDR1 PRHDT and CDR2 FYEKMQ come from the germline V gene (reference sequence). With 0 bases removed from V and 4 bases from J, the gap between germline ends came to 9 bases. CDR3 size: 14 residues. CDR3 in amino acids: CASSLGRGSYGYTF. Here the CDR3 DNA reads TGTGCCAGCAGCTTAGGCAGGGGAAGCTATGGCTACACCTTC.

This clonotype showed up many times. This chain connects TRBV5-1 to TRBJ1-2; D might be TRBD1 (6 bases). CDR3 length: 14 residues. Per the germline V gene, CDR1 is SGHRS and CDR2 is YFSETQ. Deletions cut 4 bases from V and 4 bases from J, with 14 bases between. CDR3 sequence (DNA): TGCGCCAGCAGCCTAGGACAGCCAGCCTATGGCTACACCTTC. It specifies CASSLGQPAYGYTF.

This clonotype was counted ten times or more. The chain links TRBV6-6 to TRBJ1-3; TRBD1 is a possible D gene (5 bases). There are 15 residues in the CDR3. The germline CDR1 and CDR2 sequences are MNHNY and SVGAGI (reference sequence). Trimming took 0 bases from V and 4 from J, leaving 10 bases between them. The CDR3 nucleotides read TGTGCCAGCAGTTACTCGAAAGGGGCCGGAAACACCATATATTTT. Translating gives CASSYSKGAGNTIYF.

In this sample, this clonotype turned up a few times. This rearrangement joins TRBV3-1 to TRBJ1-2; D perhaps matches TRBD1 (5 bases). Trimming cost V 1 base and J 4 bases, with 7 bases left between them. Germline lookup yields CDR1 LGHDT and CDR2 YNNKEL (reference sequence). This CDR3 is built from 13 residues. In nucleotides, the CDR3 is TGTGCCAGCAGCCAAGGGGGACGCTATGGCTACACCTTC. It translates to CASSQGGRYGYTF.

This clonotype was seen repeatedly, ten times or more. V is TRBV5-1 and J is TRBJ2-7, with 9 bases matching TRBD1. The germline CDR1 and CDR2 sequences are SGHRS and YFSETQ. Trimming took 1 base from V and 4 from J; bases not matched to a gene: 6. The CDR3 totals 15 residues. DNA for the CDR3: TGCGCCAGCAGCTTGTTACTACAGGGGGCGTACGAGCAGTACTTC. This codes for CASSLLLQGAYEQYF.